This T cell receptor beta chain derives from a study of blood T cell repertoires in COVID-19. TCRdb's table, derived via immunoSEQ multiplex PCR, lists solely in-frame clones and lacks some. The sample includes a few hundred thousand clones, approximately 85% seen only once; the top ten take around 2.1%. CDR3 size: 13 residues. J was trimmed by 8 bases and V by 4 bases; bases with no gene match: 6. The germline V gene encodes CDR1 ENHRY and CDR2 SYGVKD. The rearrangement links TRBV10-3 to TRBJ1-2; 8 nucleotides agree with TRBD1. Material for sequencing was PBMCs or T cells enriched from blood (not recorded which). The TCR originated in a man aged 25 to 45 who had recovered from COVID-19. The CDR3 nucleotides are TGTGCCATCAGTGGAGGACAGGGTCGGGGCTACACCTTC. Its translation: CAISGGQGRGYTF.